Presented here are 13 T cell receptor beta chains from one specimen sequenced in a study of shared clonotypes between healthy human individuals. Generated by immunoSEQ multiplex PCR, the TCRdb table keeps only in-frame clones and is missing some. This repertoire shows over a million clones, about 98% found once; its top ten account for roughly 0.42%. Input material: naive CD4+ T cells sorted from blood. Subset given: CD45RA+ positively selected. Source of these receptors: a man younger than 45 in good health.

The chain joins TRBV7-8 to TRBJ2-5; D unclear. Germline loops: CDR1 SGHVS, CDR2 FQNEAQ. CDR3 length equals 11 residues. The V gene lost 6 bases and the J gene lost 4 bases, with 6 bases spanning the gap. CDR3 nucleotide sequence: TGTGCCAGCAGGGCCGGAGAGACCCAGTACTTC. It specifies CASRAGETQYF.

The chain employs TRBV5-8 and TRBJ2-7, with D possibly matching TRBD1 (6 bases). V was trimmed by 4 bases and J by 4 bases, leaving 9 bases between them. Germline-derived CDR1 and CDR2 are SGHTS and YDEGEE. This CDR3 has 12 amino acids. CDR3: CASSPTGYEQYF. DNA for the CDR3: TGTGCCAGCAGCCCAACAGGGTACGAGCAGTACTTC.

This rearrangement joins TRBV14 to TRBJ1-1, with D unclear. V shed 0 bases and J shed 9 bases, with 17 bases lying between them. Per the germline V gene, CDR1 is SGHDN and CDR2 is FVKESK. The CDR3 is 15 residues long. The CDR3 DNA is TGTGCCAGCAGCCAAGACCCGTCCAGCGGTCCAAAAGCTTTCTTT. Amino acids: CASSQDPSSGPKAFF. Together with reference TRBV14 and TRBJ1-1, the CDR3 gives the full variable domain: EAGVTQFPSHSVIEKGQTVTLRCDPISGHDNLYWYRRVMGKEIKFLLHFVKESKQDESGMPNNRFLAERTGGTYSTLKVQPAELEDSGVYFCASSQDPSSGPKAFFGQGTRLTVV.

V gene TRBV6-6 combines with J gene TRBJ1-1; D uncertain. The length of the CDR3 is 14 residues. Germline values: CDR1 MNHNY, CDR2 SVGAGI (reference sequence). V lost 2 bases and J lost 2, with 9 bases in between. The CDR3 sequence: CASSYMGSNTEAFF. Here the CDR3 DNA reads TGTGCCAGCAGTTACATGGGGTCTAACACTGAAGCTTTCTTT.

This chain connects TRBV27 to TRBJ2-7; the D gene is possibly TRBD2 (6 bases). CDR1 is MNHEY and CDR2 is SMNVEV in the germline V gene (reference sequence). Trimming removed 3 bases from V and 5 bases from J, with 20 bases in between. The CDR3 runs to 16 residues. Here the CDR3 DNA reads TGTGCCAGCAGTTTCCAAGCGGGTGGGGCTTGGAACGAGCAGTACTTC. This codes for CASSFQAGGAWNEQYF.

V is TRBV14 and J is TRBJ2-3; possibly TRBD2 for D (5 bases). V was pared by 1 base and J by 10 bases, with 15 bases between. Looked up from germline, CDR1 is SGHDN and CDR2 is FVKESK. CDR3 length: 14 amino acids. The CDR3 sequence: CASSQVDFDGAQYF. The CDR3 nucleotides read TGTGCCAGCAGCCAAGTGGACTTCGATGGGGCGCAGTATTTT.

J is TRBJ2-2 and V is TRBV2; possible D gene TRBD2, 6 bases. CDR1 is SNHLY and CDR2 is FYNNEI in the germline V gene. V was pared by 2 bases and J by 5 bases, with 12 bases between. CDR3 size: 15 residues. The CDR3 DNA follows: TGTGCCAGCAGTGAATCGGGACTTAAGACCGGGGAGCTGTTTTTT. The encoded protein is CASSESGLKTGELFF.

V gene TRBV7-2 combines with J gene TRBJ1-2; D uncertain. Trimming shortened V by 0 bases and J by 5 bases, and 13 bases separated the two germline ends. Germline V gives CDR1 SGHTA, CDR2 FQGNSA. The CDR3 extends over 15 amino acids. CDR3 residues: CASSLAVAGPYGYTF. CDR3 nucleotide sequence: TGTGCCAGCAGCTTAGCTGTGGCTGGACCTTATGGCTACACCTTC.

This clone was counted once. Other DNA sequences in this specimen translate into the identical CDR3. The V call is TRBV7-2, the J call TRBJ2-7, with D perhaps matching TRBD2 (5 bases). Germline CDR1 and CDR2: SGHTA and FQGNSA. Trimming stripped 1 base from V and 2 bases from J, with 9 bases between. The CDR3 length is 14 residues. The CDR3 DNA sequence: TGTGCCAGCAGCTTAGGTGGAGGTACCTACGAGCAGTACTTC. It yields the protein CASSLGGGTYEQYF.

CDR3 protein: CASRFSTSGVSEQYF. CDR3 bases: TGTGCCAGCAGATTCTCGACTAGCGGAGTTTCCGAGCAGTACTTC. V usage is TRBV5-6 and J usage is TRBJ2-7, with 9 bases aligning to TRBD2. Germline CDR1 is SGHDT and CDR2 is YYEEEE. The CDR3 is made up of 15 amino acids. Trimming removed 5 bases from V and 6 bases from J; junction bases left unmatched: 12.

On this clone itself: Within the sample, other DNA sequences also encode this same CDR3. The chain links TRBV18 to TRBJ2-1; the D gene is possibly TRBD1 (6 bases). CDR3 length: 14 amino acids. CDR1 is KGHSH, CDR2 LQKENI, per germline. V was clipped by 1 base and J by 4 bases, with 8 bases between them. CDR3 nucleotide sequence: TGTGCCAGCTCACCACGGACAGCTTACAATGAGCAGTTCTTC. Its protein product is CASSPRTAYNEQFF.

This clone was seen a single time. V and J are TRBV19 and TRBJ1-2, with D unclear. V lost 0 bases and J lost 8, with 13 bases in between. The CDR3 length is 14 residues. In germline, CDR1 is LNHDA, CDR2 SQIVND (reference sequence). This CDR3 is CASSIDAGSSGYTF. CDR3 DNA sequence: TGTGCCAGTAGTATAGATGCGGGCTCTAGCGGCTACACCTTC.

J is TRBJ2-3 and V is TRBV5-1; 8 bases map to TRBD1. This CDR3 comprises 16 residues. Germline V lookup: CDR1 SGHRS, CDR2 YFSETQ. The trim removed 0 bases at V and 1 base at J, leaving 4 bases unmatched. CDR3: CASSLAGTGRTDTQYF. As DNA, the CDR3 is TGCGCCAGCAGCTTGGCCGGGACAGGTCGCACAGATACGCAGTATTTT.